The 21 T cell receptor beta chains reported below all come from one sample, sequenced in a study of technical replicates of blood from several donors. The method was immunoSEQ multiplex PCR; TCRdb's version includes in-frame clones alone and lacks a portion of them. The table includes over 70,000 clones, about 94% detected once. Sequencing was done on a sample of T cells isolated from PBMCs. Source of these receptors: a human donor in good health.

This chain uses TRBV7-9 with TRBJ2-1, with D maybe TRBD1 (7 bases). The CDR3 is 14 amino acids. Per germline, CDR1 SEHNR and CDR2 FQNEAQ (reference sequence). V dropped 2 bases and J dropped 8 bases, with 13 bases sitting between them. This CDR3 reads CASSLLSRGDEQFF. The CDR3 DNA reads TGTGCCAGCAGCTTACTGTCCAGGGGGGATGAGCAGTTCTTC. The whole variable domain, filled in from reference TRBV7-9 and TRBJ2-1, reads DTGVSQNPRHKITKRGQNVTFRCDPISEHNRLYWYRQTLGQGPEFLTYFQNEAQLEKSRLLSDRFSAERPKGSFSTLEIQRTEQGDSAMYLCASSLLSRGDEQFFGPGTRLTVL.

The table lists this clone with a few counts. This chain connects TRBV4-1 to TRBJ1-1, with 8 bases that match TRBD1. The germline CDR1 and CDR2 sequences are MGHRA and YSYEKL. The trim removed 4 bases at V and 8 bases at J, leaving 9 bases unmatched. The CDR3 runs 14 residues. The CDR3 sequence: CASSRPDRAYEAFF. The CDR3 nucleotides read TGCGCCAGCAGCCGACCGGACAGGGCGTACGAAGCTTTCTTT.

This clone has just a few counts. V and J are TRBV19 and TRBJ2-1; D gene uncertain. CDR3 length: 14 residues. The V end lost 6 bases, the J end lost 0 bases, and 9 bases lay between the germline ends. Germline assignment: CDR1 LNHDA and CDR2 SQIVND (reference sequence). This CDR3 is CASRYSSSYNEQFF. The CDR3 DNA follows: TGTGCCAGTAGGTACTCGAGCTCCTACAATGAGCAGTTCTTC.

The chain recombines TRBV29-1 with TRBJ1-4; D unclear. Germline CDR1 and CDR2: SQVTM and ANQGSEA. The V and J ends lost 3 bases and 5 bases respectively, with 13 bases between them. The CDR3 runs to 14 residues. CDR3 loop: CSVEVSTMNEKLFF. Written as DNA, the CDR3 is TGCAGCGTTGAGGTATCTACTATGAATGAAAAACTGTTTTTT.

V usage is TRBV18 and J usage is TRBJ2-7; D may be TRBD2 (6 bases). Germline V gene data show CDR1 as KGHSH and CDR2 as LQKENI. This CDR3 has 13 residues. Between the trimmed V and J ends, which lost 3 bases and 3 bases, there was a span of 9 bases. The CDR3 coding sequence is TGTGCCAGCTCACCGGGAGGCAGCTACGAGCAGTACTTC. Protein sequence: CASSPGGSYEQYF.

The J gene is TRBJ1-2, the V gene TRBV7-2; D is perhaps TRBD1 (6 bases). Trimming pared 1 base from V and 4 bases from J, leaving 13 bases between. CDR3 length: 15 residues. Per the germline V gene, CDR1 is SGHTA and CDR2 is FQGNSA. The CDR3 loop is CASSLVTGQPYGYTF. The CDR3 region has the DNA TGTGCCAGCAGCTTAGTCACCGGACAGCCCTATGGCTACACCTTC.

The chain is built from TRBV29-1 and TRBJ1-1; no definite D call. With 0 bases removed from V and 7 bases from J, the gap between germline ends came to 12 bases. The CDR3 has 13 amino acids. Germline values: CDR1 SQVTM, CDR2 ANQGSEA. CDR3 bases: TGCAGCGTTGAAGAGGCGCGAGCGGGTGAAGCTTTCTTT. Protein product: CSVEEARAGEAFF.

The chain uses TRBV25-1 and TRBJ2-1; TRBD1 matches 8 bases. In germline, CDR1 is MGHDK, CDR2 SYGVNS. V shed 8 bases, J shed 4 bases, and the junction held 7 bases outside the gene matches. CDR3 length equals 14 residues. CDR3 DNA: TGTGCCAGCGATGGGACAGGTCCTTACAATGAGCAGTTCTTC. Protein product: CASDGTGPYNEQFF.

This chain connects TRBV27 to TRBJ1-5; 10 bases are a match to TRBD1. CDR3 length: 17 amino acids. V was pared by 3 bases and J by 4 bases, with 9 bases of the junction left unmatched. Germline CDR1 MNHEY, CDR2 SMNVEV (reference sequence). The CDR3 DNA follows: TGTGCCAGCAGTTTCTTCGGGACAGGGGCTCTGAATCAGCCCCAGCATTTT. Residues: CASSFFGTGALNQPQHF.

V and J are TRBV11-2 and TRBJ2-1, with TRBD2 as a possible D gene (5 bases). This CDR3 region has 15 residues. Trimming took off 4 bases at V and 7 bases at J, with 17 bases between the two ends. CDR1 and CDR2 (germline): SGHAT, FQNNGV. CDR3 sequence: CASSSDSLRQNEQFF. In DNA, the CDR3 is TGTGCCAGCAGCTCGGACTCCCTTCGGCAGAATGAGCAGTTCTTC.

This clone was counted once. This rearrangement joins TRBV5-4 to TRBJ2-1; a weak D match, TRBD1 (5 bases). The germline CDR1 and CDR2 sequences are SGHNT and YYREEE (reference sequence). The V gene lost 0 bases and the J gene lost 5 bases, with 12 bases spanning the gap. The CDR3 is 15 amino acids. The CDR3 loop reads CASSLEFRGDNEQFF. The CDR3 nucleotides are TGTGCCAGCAGCTTGGAATTTAGGGGCGACAATGAGCAGTTCTTC.

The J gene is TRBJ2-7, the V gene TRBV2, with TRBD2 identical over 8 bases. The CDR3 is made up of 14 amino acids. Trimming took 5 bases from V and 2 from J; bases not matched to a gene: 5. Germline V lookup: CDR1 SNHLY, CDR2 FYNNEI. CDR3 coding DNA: TGTGCCAGCAGTCCTTTAGCGGGACCCTACGAGCAGTACTTC. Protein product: CASSPLAGPYEQYF.

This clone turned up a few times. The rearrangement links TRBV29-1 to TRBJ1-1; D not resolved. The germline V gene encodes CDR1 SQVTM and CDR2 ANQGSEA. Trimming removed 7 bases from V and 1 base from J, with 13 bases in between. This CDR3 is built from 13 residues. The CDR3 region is CSAYPHRNTEAFF. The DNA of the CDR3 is TGCAGCGCCTATCCCCATCGGAACACTGAAGCTTTCTTT.

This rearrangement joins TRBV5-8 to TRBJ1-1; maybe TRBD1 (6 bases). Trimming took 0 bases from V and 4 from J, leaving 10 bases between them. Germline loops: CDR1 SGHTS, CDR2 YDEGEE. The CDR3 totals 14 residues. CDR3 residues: CASSLVGGGTEAFF. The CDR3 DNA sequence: TGTGCCAGCAGCTTGGTAGGGGGTGGCACTGAAGCTTTCTTT.

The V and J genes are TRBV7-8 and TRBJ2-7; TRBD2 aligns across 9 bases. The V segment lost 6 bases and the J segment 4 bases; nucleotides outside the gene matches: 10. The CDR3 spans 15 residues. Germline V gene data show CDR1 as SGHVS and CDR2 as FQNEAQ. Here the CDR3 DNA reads TGTGCCAGCAGTTGGAGCGGGAGGACCCTTTACGAGCAGTACTTC. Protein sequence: CASSWSGRTLYEQYF.

CDR3 loop: CASSLAGTSLSEQYF. The CDR3 DNA reads TGTGCCAGCAGTTTGGCCGGGACTAGCCTGAGCGAGCAGTACTTC. The chain recombines TRBV27 with TRBJ2-7; 9 bases align to TRBD2. V trimming: 3 bases; J trimming: 6 bases; junction bases outside the gene matches: 9. CDR1 is MNHEY, CDR2 SMNVEV, per germline (reference sequence). This CDR3 has 15 amino acids.

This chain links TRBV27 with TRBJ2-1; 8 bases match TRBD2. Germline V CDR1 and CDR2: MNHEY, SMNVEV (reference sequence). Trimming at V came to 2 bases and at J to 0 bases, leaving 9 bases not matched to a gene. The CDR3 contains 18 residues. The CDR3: CASSLMGSGGPSYNEQFF. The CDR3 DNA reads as TGTGCCAGCAGTTTAATGGGTTCGGGAGGGCCCTCCTACAATGAGCAGTTCTTC.

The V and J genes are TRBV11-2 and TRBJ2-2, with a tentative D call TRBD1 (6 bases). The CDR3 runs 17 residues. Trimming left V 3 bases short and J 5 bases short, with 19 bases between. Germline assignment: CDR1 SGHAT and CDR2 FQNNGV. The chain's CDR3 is CASSFPKGGGSTGELFF. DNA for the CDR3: TGTGCCAGCAGCTTCCCCAAAGGGGGTGGCTCGACCGGGGAGCTGTTTTTT.

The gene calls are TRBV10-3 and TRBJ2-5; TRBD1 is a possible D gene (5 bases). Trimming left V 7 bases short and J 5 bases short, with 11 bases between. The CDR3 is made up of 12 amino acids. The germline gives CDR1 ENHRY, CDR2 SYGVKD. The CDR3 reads CAIMSPGETQYF. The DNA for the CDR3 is TGTGCCATCATGTCGCCAGGGGAGACCCAGTACTTC.

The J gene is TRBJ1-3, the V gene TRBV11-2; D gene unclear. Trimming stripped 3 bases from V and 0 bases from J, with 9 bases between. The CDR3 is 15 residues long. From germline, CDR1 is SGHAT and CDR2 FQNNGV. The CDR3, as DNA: TGTGCCAGCAGCTTCACAAGTTACTCTGGAAACACCATATATTTT. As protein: CASSFTSYSGNTIYF.

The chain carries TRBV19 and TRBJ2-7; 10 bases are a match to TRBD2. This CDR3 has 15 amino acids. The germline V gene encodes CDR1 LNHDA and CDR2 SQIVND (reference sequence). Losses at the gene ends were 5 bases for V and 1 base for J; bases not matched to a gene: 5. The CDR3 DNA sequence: TGTGCCAGTAGTTCGGGGACTAGCGTGTCCTACGAGCAGTACTTC. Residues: CASSSGTSVSYEQYF.